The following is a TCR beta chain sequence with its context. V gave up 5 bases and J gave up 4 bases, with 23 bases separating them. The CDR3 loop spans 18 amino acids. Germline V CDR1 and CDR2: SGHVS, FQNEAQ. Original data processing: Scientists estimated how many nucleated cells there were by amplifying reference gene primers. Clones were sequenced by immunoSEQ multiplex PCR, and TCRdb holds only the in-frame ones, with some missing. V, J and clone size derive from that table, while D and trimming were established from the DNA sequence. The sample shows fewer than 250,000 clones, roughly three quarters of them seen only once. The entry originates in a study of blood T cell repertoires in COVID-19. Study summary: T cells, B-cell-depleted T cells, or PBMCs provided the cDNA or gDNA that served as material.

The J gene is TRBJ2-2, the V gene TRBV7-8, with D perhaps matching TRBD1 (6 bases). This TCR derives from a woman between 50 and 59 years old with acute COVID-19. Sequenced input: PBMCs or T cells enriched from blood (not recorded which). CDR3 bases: TGTGCCAGCAGCCACTCATATACAGGGTTTCGGGGCACCGGGGAGCTGTTTTTT. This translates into CASSHSYTGFRGTGELFF.